This TCR beta chain was captured by sequencing in a study of cytomegalovirus exposure and HLA in healthy donors. The study, taken as a whole, reports: Later analysis placed DRB1 highest and HLA-C lowest in TCR association rates, which differed by HLA locus. Later on, an analysis found that several of the most significant clusters appeared to be linked to common viral pathogens, which included parvovirus B19. A later analysis reportedly found fewer N-insertions in an Asian-associated ancestry cluster than the approximately 700-donor mean. More clonal expansion characterized HLA-associated TCR beta chains than equally common others in a later analysis.

This clone was observed a handful of times. The antigen is undetermined. PCR amplification relied on 60 Vbeta primers (plus 13 Jbeta primers). TCRdb keeps only in-frame clones here, not all; method: immunoSEQ multiplex PCR. The sample has about 100,000 clones, roughly three quarters seen once. The specimen was PBMCs. This TCR was recovered from a woman in her thirties or forties in good health and CMV-seronegative.

CDR3 sequence: CASSLQESYGYTF. CDR3 sequence (DNA): TGTGCCAGCAGCCTACAGGAATCATATGGCTACACCTTC. The rearrangement links TRBV6-5 to TRBJ1-2; D might be TRBD1 (5 bases). This CDR3 has 13 amino acids. The V gene lost 6 bases and the J gene lost 5 bases, with 13 bases spanning the gap. Germline CDR1 and CDR2: MNHEY and SVGAGI.